This T cell receptor beta chain was sequenced for a study of blood T cell repertoires in COVID-19. Overall study: Researchers got acute and convalescent COVID-19 samples from the United States, Italy and Spain. The analysed material was cDNA or gDNA that came from T cells, B-cell-depleted T cells, or PBMCs.

J lost 3 bases, V lost 7 bases, and 19 bases had no gene match. Germline assignment: CDR1 SNHLY and CDR2 FYNNEI. The length of the CDR3 is 18 residues. In the source study's methods: Researchers report that nucleated cell counts were estimated from reference gene primer amplification. Sequencing used immunoSEQ multiplex PCR; TCRdb keeps in-frame clones, though not all of them. That table gives V, J and clone size, and the DNA gave D and trimming. This table has 200,000 or so clones, roughly 80% appearing once. The chain joins TRBV2 to TRBJ2-3; TRBD1 aligns across 7 bases. This clonotype was sampled from a woman aged 55-69 years with acute or convalescent COVID-19. The sample comprised peripheral blood. For the CDR3, the DNA is TGTGCCAGCATATTTGGGCAGTACAGGGACAGCCCGACAGATACGCAGTATTTT. It codes for CASIFGQYRDSPTDTQYF. Full variable domain (outside the CDR3, taken from reference TRBV2 and TRBJ2-3): EPEVTQTPSHQVTQMGQEVILRCVPISNHLYFYWYRQILGQKVEFLVSFYNNEISEKSEIFDDQFSVERPDGSNFTLKIRSTKLEDSAMYFCASIFGQYRDSPTDTQYFGPGTRLTVL.